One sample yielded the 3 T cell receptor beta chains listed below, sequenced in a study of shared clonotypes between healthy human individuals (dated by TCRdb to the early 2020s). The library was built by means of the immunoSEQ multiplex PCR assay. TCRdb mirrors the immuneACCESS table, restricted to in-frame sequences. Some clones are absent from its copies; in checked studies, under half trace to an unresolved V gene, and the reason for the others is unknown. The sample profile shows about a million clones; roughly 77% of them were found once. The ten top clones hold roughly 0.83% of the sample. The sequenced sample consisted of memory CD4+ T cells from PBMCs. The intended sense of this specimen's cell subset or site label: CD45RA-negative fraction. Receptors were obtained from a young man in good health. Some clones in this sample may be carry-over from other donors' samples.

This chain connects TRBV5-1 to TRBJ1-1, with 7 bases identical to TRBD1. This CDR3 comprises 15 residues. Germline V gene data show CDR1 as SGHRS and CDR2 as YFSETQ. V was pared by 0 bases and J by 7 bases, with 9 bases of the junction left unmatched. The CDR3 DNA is TGCGCCAGCAGCTTGGCCGTGAGGGGGCTGGATGAAGCTTTCTTT. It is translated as CASSLAVRGLDEAFF.

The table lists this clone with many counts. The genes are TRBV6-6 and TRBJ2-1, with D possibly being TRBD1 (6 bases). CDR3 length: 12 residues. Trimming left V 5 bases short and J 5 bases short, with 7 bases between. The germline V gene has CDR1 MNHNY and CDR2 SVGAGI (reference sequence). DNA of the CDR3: TGTGCCAGCAGTAGGGACAACAATGAGCAGTTCTTC. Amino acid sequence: CASSRDNNEQFF.

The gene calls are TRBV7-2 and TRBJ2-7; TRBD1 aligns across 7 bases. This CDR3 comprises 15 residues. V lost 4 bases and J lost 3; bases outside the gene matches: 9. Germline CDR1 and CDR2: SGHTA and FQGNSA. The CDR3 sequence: CASSWARDSLYEQYF. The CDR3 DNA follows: TGTGCCAGCAGCTGGGCTCGGGACAGTCTCTACGAGCAGTACTTC.